This T cell receptor beta chain was identified in a study of blood T cells in healthy people across ages. Study-wide findings and caveats: The fall in TCR beta diversity per million T cells was roughly linear with age. Estimates based on one million T cells were treated as lower bounds.

No fewer than 6.5 million PBMCs went into each sample. On this clonotype: What it recognizes is unknown.

Per germline, CDR1 LGHNA and CDR2 YNFKEQ. CDR3 size: 16 residues. Trimming pared 0 bases from V and 8 bases from J, leaving 14 bases between. Through a sample-barcoded 5' primer and a J-beta primer mix, a second PCR was run for roughly 7 to 12 cycles. Every sample gave at least 3 million paired-end reads containing CDR3. TCRdb processed the 5' RACE reads anew with MiXCR; each CDR3 protein has one entry. The sample has about 1.4 million distinct CDR3 sequences; 55% to 75% are singletons. The sequencing sample was made of blood. This chain connects TRBV4-2 to TRBJ2-6; no reliable D call. The TCR was taken from a man in his late teens or twenties in good health. The CDR3 is CASSQDELPPPNVLTF. CDR3 in DNA: TGTGCCAGCAGCCAAGATGAGCTACCCCCTCCCAACGTCCTGACTTTC.